The source of this TCR beta chain is a study of T cells after posttransplantation cyclophosphamide. Study outcomes and limitations: Later blood repertoires were often dominated by clones from the donor CD8+ memory compartment. Skin or GI-infiltrating T cells shared few TRB sequences with blood. Recipient CMV seropositivity and CMV reactivation strongly tracked TRB clonality.

Losses at the gene ends were 0 bases for V and 4 bases for J; bases not matched to a gene: 9. This CDR3 spans 17 amino acids. Germline V gene sequence: CDR1 SGHRS, CDR2 YFSETQ. A remark on this clone: As yet, its antigen is unknown.

The assay was immunoSEQ multiplex PCR, and TCRdb's table has in-frame clones only and misses some. The table lists 30,000 or so clones, roughly 89% of them singletons. The source of this sequence is a middle-aged woman with a blood cancer, CMV-positive, and with a related stem cell donor. The material sequenced was PBMCs. This chain links TRBV5-1 with TRBJ2-2; TRBD2 matches at 7 bases. The CDR3 region has the DNA TGCGCCAGCAGCTTGGATGCCGGGGGGACTCCCACCGGGGAGCTGTTTTTT. Protein product: CASSLDAGGTPTGELFF.